Each of the 25 T cell receptor beta chains below was sequenced from the same sample in a study of blood T cell repertoires in COVID-19. This table comes from immunoSEQ multiplex PCR, and its TCRdb copy is limited to in-frame clones, with some not included. The sample records 150,000 to 200,000 clones, 75% to 85% being singletons. Sequencing was done on a sample of peripheral blood. The origin of the receptors is a woman aged 40 to 50 with COVID-19, enrolled during active disease.

The chain has TRBV3-1 (or the pseudogene TRBV3-2) and TRBJ2-7; TRBD2 aligns across 8 bases. V shed 1 base, J shed 4 bases, and the junction held 0 bases outside the gene matches. Germline assignment: CDR1 LGHDT and CDR2 YNNKEL (reference sequence). This CDR3 has 13 amino acids. CDR3 sequence (DNA): TGTGCCAGCAGCCAAGGCGGGAGGTACGAGCAGTACTTC. Translated, it gives CASSQGGRYEQYF.

A word on this clone: The sample contains more than one DNA sequence encoding this CDR3. The rearrangement joins TRBV29-1 to TRBJ2-5, with 7 bases that match TRBD1. Trimming cost V 6 bases and J 1 base; bases outside gene matches: 2. This CDR3 contains 12 residues. Germline values: CDR1 SQVTM, CDR2 ANQGSEA. This CDR3 reads CSVRTGQETQYF. The CDR3 DNA is TGCAGCGTGAGGACAGGCCAAGAGACCCAGTACTTC.

CDR3 bases: TGTGCCTGGAGGGGGGCCCCCATTAATGGCTACACCTTC. It yields the protein CAWRGAPINGYTF. The chain joins TRBV30 to TRBJ1-2; a possible D gene is TRBD1 (6 bases). There are 13 residues in the CDR3. Trimming removed 3 bases at V and 6 bases at J, with 14 bases between. Germline CDR1 GTSNPN, CDR2 SVGIG (reference sequence).

The chain employs TRBV18 and TRBJ1-3, with 8 bases aligning to TRBD1. The CDR3 runs to 16 residues. Looked up from germline, CDR1 is KGHSH and CDR2 is LQKENI. Unmatched junction bases numbered 7, after V lost 6 bases and J lost 0 bases. The CDR3, as DNA: TGTGCCAGCTCGTCAGGACAGGGATCCTCTGGAAACACCATATATTTT. It codes for CASSSGQGSSGNTIYF.

The chain carries TRBV5-1 and TRBJ2-3; possibly TRBD2 for D (5 bases). This CDR3 spans 13 amino acids. V shed 5 bases and J shed 4 bases, with 11 bases lying between them. CDR1 and CDR2 from the germline V gene are SGHRS and YFSETQ. CDR3 in DNA: TGCGCCAGCAGAAAGGACGGGGCAGATACGCAGTATTTT. Translation: CASRKDGADTQYF.

V and J are TRBV30 and TRBJ1-6, with 9 bases aligning to TRBD1. The CDR3 is 13 amino acids. CDR1 GTSNPN and CDR2 SVGIG come from the germline V gene (reference sequence). V gave up 3 bases and J gave up 14 bases; unmatched junction bases: 8. The CDR3 nucleotides read TGTGCCTGGAGGCCCACAGGGGGCCAATCCCTCCACTTT. Translating it yields CAWRPTGGQSLHF. The full variable domain, with the rest looked up from reference TRBV30 and TRBJ1-6, is SQTIHQWPATLVQPVGSPLSLECTVEGTSNPNLYWYRQAAGRGLQLLFYSVGIGQISSEVPQNLSASRPQDRQFILSSKKLLLSDSGFYLCAWRPTGGQSLHFGNGTRLTVT.

The chain carries TRBV5-1 and TRBJ2-3; D may be TRBD2 (5 bases). The CDR3 has 15 amino acids. Germline loops: CDR1 SGHRS, CDR2 YFSETQ. V was cut by 5 bases and J by 3 bases, with 16 bases left in between. The CDR3 region has the DNA TGCGCCAGCAGTATGGTCCCCGGCGGGACAGATACGCAGTATTTT. Translation: CASSMVPGGTDTQYF.

The V gene is TRBV5-1, the J gene TRBJ2-7, with D unclear. Looked up from germline, CDR1 is SGHRS and CDR2 is YFSETQ. The CDR3 is 18 amino acids. Between the trimmed V and J ends, which lost 4 bases and 6 bases, there was a span of 29 bases. DNA of the CDR3: TGCGCCAGCAGCCAAAACCTCCCGCGGCCCGGCCAATTTAGCGAGCAGTACTTC. Its translation is CASSQNLPRPGQFSEQYF.

This clone appeared a few times. The chain employs TRBV6-5 and TRBJ2-7; tentatively, D is TRBD1 (6 bases). CDR1 and CDR2 from the germline V gene are MNHEY and SVGAGI. The CDR3 is 14 amino acids. V lost 4 bases, J lost 0 bases, and 10 bases lay in between. The CDR3 loop reads CASSSRQASYEQYF. CDR3 DNA sequence: TGTGCCAGCAGTTCACGACAGGCCTCCTACGAGCAGTACTTC.

This rearrangement joins TRBV6-5 to TRBJ1-1, with 9 positions matching TRBD1. The V gene's germline CDR1 is MNHEY and CDR2 SVGAGI. Unmatched junction bases numbered 2, after V lost 5 bases and J lost 4 bases. The CDR3 totals 13 residues. CDR3 residues: CASSLTGGTEAFF. The DNA of the CDR3 is TGTGCCAGCAGTCTGACAGGGGGCACTGAAGCTTTCTTT.

The chain recombines TRBV7-6 with TRBJ1-5; 7 bases are shared with TRBD1. In germline, CDR1 is SGHVS, CDR2 FNYEAQ. The CDR3 covers 16 residues. V gave up 1 base and J gave up 2 bases; unmatched junction bases: 5. CDR3 bases: TGTGCCAGCAGCTTAGGGCAGGGGGTGGGCAATCAGCCCCAGCATTTT. This gives the protein CASSLGQGVGNQPQHF.

This sequence joins TRBV5-4 and TRBJ2-7, with TRBD2 matching over 14 bases. CDR1 SGHNT and CDR2 YYREEE come from the germline V gene (reference sequence). This CDR3 has 17 residues. The J segment lost 3 bases and the V segment lost 4 bases, leaving 9 bases of the junction unmatched. CDR3 amino acids: CASSTGTSGRVNYEQYF. The CDR3 nucleotides read TGTGCCAGCAGCACAGGGACTAGCGGGAGAGTTAACTACGAGCAGTACTTC.

This sequence joins TRBV30 and TRBJ2-4; D is possibly TRBD2 (7 bases). CDR3 length: 11 residues. V was cut by 5 bases and J by 9 bases, with 11 bases left in between. CDR1 is GTSNPN and CDR2 is SVGIG in the germline V gene (reference sequence). This chain's CDR3 is CAWGGGGIQYF. As DNA, the CDR3 is TGTGCCTGGGGGGGAGGGGGCATTCAGTACTTC. The full variable domain, completed using reference TRBV30 and TRBJ2-4, is SQTIHQWPATLVQPVGSPLSLECTVEGTSNPNLYWYRQAAGRGLQLLFYSVGIGQISSEVPQNLSASRPQDRQFILSSKKLLLSDSGFYLCAWGGGGIQYFGAGTRLSVL.

In the case of this clone: This sample includes further DNA sequences coding for the same CDR3. The chain is built from TRBV11-1 and TRBJ1-1; D possibly corresponds to TRBD1 (6 bases). The V end lost 5 bases, the J end lost 5 bases, and 15 bases lay between the germline ends. Germline-derived CDR1 and CDR2 are SGHAT and FQDESV (reference sequence). This CDR3 is 14 amino acids long. The DNA for the CDR3 is TGTGCCAGCAGCCATACCGGGGGGCGTACTGAAGCTTTCTTT. Encoded protein: CASSHTGGRTEAFF. Filled out from reference TRBV11-1 and TRBJ1-1, the complete variable domain reads EAEVAQSPRYKITEKSQAVAFWCDPISGHATLYWYRQILGQGPELLVQFQDESVVDDSQLPKDRFSAERLKGVDSTLKIQPAELGDSAMYLCASSHTGGRTEAFFGQGTRLTVV.

The gene calls are TRBV7-3 and TRBJ2-6, with no clear D. There are 15 residues in the CDR3. V dropped 6 bases and J dropped 1 base, with 10 bases sitting between them. The V gene's germline CDR1 is SGHTA and CDR2 FQGTGA. CDR3 in DNA: TGTGCCAGCAGTCTGGAGACGTCTGGGGCCAACGTCCTGACTTTC. It translates to CASSLETSGANVLTF.

The V and J genes are TRBV9 and TRBJ2-3; 11 bases line up with TRBD1. Germline loops: CDR1 SGDLS, CDR2 YYNGEE. The CDR3 runs 15 residues. V was clipped by 7 bases and J by 4 bases; unmatched bases: 8. The CDR3 spells CASAQAGQGADTQYF. CDR3 bases: TGTGCCAGCGCCCAGGCGGGACAGGGGGCAGATACGCAGTATTTT.

The genes are TRBV7-2 and TRBJ1-3; D ambiguous. V was shortened by 1 base and J by 0 bases, with 7 bases between the two germline ends. Germline lookup yields CDR1 SGHTA and CDR2 FQGNSA. CDR3 length: 15 amino acids. DNA of the CDR3: TGTGCCAGCAGCTTAGACTTTCCCTCTGGAAACACCATATATTTT. It translates to CASSLDFPSGNTIYF.

The chain uses TRBV13 and TRBJ1-2; D gene unclear. In germline, CDR1 is PRHDT, CDR2 FYEKMQ (reference sequence). V lost 5 bases, J lost 6 bases, and 16 bases lay in between. The CDR3 spans 14 residues. The CDR3 region is CASSHYNSGDGYTF. The CDR3 DNA follows: TGTGCCAGCAGCCACTATAATTCCGGGGATGGCTACACCTTC.

This clone showed up just a few times. The chain combines TRBV2 with TRBJ1-2; 7 positions agree with TRBD1. After removal of 1 base from V and 8 bases from J, the junction contained 4 bases not matched to a gene. CDR1 and CDR2 from the germline V gene are SNHLY and FYNNEI. This CDR3 contains 13 residues. CDR3 residues: CASSEEGAGGYTF. DNA of the CDR3: TGTGCCAGCAGTGAAGAGGGGGCCGGAGGCTACACCTTC.

This rearrangement joins TRBV6-6 to TRBJ1-4; D is undetermined. This CDR3 has 14 amino acids. The germline CDR1 and CDR2 sequences are MNHNY and SVGAGI (reference sequence). V gave up 6 bases and J gave up 8 bases, with 16 bases separating them. In DNA form, the CDR3 reads TGTGCCAGCAGCTCGGAGGGTTGGGTCGAAAAACTGTTTTTT. Translating gives CASSSEGWVEKLFF.

The genes are TRBV5-1 and TRBJ2-1; the match to TRBD2 covers 8 bases. The germline CDR1 and CDR2 sequences are SGHRS and YFSETQ. The CDR3 spans 16 residues. V shed 3 bases and J 6 bases; nucleotides not matched to a gene: 11. The CDR3: CASSSDATSGFNEQFF. In DNA form, the CDR3 reads TGCGCCAGCAGCTCCGACGCAACTAGCGGCTTCAATGAGCAGTTCTTC.

The gene calls are TRBV7-2 and TRBJ2-5; 7 bases fit TRBD2. CDR3 size: 13 residues. The V gene's germline CDR1 is SGHTA and CDR2 FQGNSA. The V segment lost 5 bases and the J segment 1 base; nucleotides outside the gene matches: 1. The CDR3: CASSPGGQETQYF. In nucleotides, the CDR3 is TGTGCCAGCAGCCCGGGGGGCCAAGAGACCCAGTACTTC.

The chain recombines TRBV18 with TRBJ1-3; the match to TRBD1 covers 7 bases. Germline CDR1 reads KGHSH; CDR2 reads LQKENI. This CDR3 contains 15 residues. Trimming took 6 bases from V and 0 from J; bases not matched to a gene: 5. CDR3 protein: CASSRQGISGNTIYF. CDR3 sequence (DNA): TGTGCCAGCTCTCGACAGGGAATCTCTGGAAACACCATATATTTT.

This chain joins TRBV29-1 and TRBJ2-3; maybe TRBD1 (6 bases). Germline V lookup: CDR1 SQVTM, CDR2 ANQGSEA. The V end was cut by 4 bases, the J end by 6 bases, with 20 bases between. The CDR3 spans 15 residues. The CDR3 protein is CSVGGGRGSADTQYF. In nucleotides, the CDR3 is TGCAGCGTTGGGGGTGGCAGGGGCTCTGCGGATACGCAGTATTTT.

V and J are TRBV13 and TRBJ2-1, with 7 positions matching TRBD2. CDR1 and CDR2 from the germline V gene are PRHDT and FYEKMQ (reference sequence). The CDR3 has 17 amino acids. Germline trimming cut 5 bases from V and 9 bases from J; bases unmatched to any gene: 19. In DNA, the CDR3 is TGTGCCAGCAGCCCCCAAGAGGGCCTAGCGGACCTGGGTGAGCAGTTCTTC. Its protein is CASSPQEGLADLGEQFF.